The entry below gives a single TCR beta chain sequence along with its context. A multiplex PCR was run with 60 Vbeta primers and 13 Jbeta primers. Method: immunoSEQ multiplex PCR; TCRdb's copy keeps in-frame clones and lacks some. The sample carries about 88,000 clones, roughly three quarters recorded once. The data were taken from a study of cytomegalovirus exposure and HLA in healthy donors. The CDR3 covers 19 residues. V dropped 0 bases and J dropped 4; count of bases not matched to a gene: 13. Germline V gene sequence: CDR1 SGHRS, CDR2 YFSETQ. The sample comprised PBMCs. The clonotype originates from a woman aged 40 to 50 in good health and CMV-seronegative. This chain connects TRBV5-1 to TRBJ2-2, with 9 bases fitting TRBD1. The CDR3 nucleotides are TGCGCCAGCAGCTTGGGCCAAACCTACAGGGGGCAGGTCACCGGGGAGCTGTTTTTT. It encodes CASSLGQTYRGQVTGELFF.